These T cell receptor beta chains were read from a single sample in a study of siplizumab effects on memory and regulatory T cells. The repertoire was sequenced with immunoSEQ multiplex PCR; TCRdb's copy has only in-frame clones and lacks some. This table holds about 100,000 clones, about 90% found once. Sample: Tregs sorted from blood. These receptors came from a human donor in good health. CDR3s include the opening cysteine and the closing phenylalanine or tryptophan. A D gene is named only where the DNA matches it firmly. Some rows have no size entry. The others give once, few or many, or a class for an expanded clone.

d_call,clone_size,j_call,v_call,cdr3_nt,cdr3_aa
TRBD2,.,TRBJ2-3,TRBV2,TGTGCCAGCAGGCCCCTTCTGGGCGGGAGGGCCCGGCACCTCACAGATACGCAGTATTTT,CASRPLLGGRARHLTDTQYF
.,.,TRBJ1-4,TRBV19,TGTGCCAGTAGTATGCAAGCCACTCGGACAGATAATGAAAAACTGTTTTTT,CASSMQATRTDNEKLFF
.,.,TRBJ2-7,TRBV2,TGTGCCAGTTGGACTACCTCCTACGAGCAGTACTTC,CASWTTSYEQYF
TRBD2,once,TRBJ2-2,TRBV5-1,TGCGCCAGCAGCTTGAGCGGGAGAGTCACCGGGGAGCTGTTTTTT,CASSLSGRVTGELFF
TRBD2,once,TRBJ2-7,TRBV28,TGTGCCAGCAGTTTACCGAGGACTAGCGGGAGCTCCGAGCAGTACTTC,CASSLPRTSGSSEQYF
.,.,TRBJ2-3,TRBV6-6,TGTGCCAGCAGTTTCAGCGGAGATACGCAGTATTTT,CASSFSGDTQYF
.,few,TRBJ1-5,TRBV10-3,TGTGCCATCAGCTCAACAAAGTCCGGGACCGGTAATCAGCCCCAGCATTTT,CAISSTKSGTGNQPQHF
.,.,TRBJ2-7,TRBV6-5,TGTGCCAGCAGTTACGGTAGGGGAGGAAGTTCCTACGAGCAGTACTTC,CASSYGRGGSSYEQYF
.,.,TRBJ1-5,TRBV29-1,TGCAGCGCGCGGCGGGGCTCAAATCAGCCCCAGCATTTT,CSARRGSNQPQHF
.,.,TRBJ2-2,TRBV7-3,TGTGCCAGCAGCTTTGGAAGCACCGGGGAGCTGTTTTTT,CASSFGSTGELFF
.,.,TRBJ2-2,TRBV19,TGTGCCAGTAGTAGCTTCGGGCGGAAGAACACCGGGGAGCTGTTTTTT,CASSSFGRKNTGELFF
.,once,TRBJ2-3,TRBV6-6,TGTGCCAGCATCAGACAGGGCACAGATACGCAGTATTTT,CASIRQGTDTQYF
TRBD1,few,TRBJ2-2,TRBV6-1,TGTGCCAGCGTGACAGGGTGGCAAAACACCGGGGAGCTGTTTTTT,CASVTGWQNTGELFF
TRBD2,.,TRBJ2-5,TRBV2,TGTGCCAGCAGTGATCGGCTAGCGGCGCAAGAGACCCAGTACTTC,CASSDRLAAQETQYF
.,.,TRBJ2-1,TRBV7-8,TGTGCCAGCAGCTTAGATCGCGGGACAAACTACAATGAGCAGTTCTTC,CASSLDRGTNYNEQFF
.,.,TRBJ2-3,TRBV10-3,TGTGCCATCATGAGTTGGGGGTCAGATACGCAGTATTTT,CAIMSWGSDTQYF
.,.,TRBJ2-1,TRBV7-2,TGTGCCAGCAGCTATATCGGAAGCTCCTACAATGAGCAGTTCTTC,CASSYIGSSYNEQFF
.,.,TRBJ1-2,TRBV30,TGTGCCTGGAGTGTGTCAATAACAGGCTACACCTTC,CAWSVSITGYTF
.,.,TRBJ2-1,TRBV7-9,TGTGCCAGCAGCTTAGCTTTTTGGGACTCAAGGGATCAACAGTTCTTC,CASSLAFWDSRDQQFF
.,.,TRBJ1-2,TRBV18,TGTGCCAGCTCACCACCAGGGGGGTATGGCTACACCTTC,CASSPPGGYGYTF
.,.,TRBJ1-5,TRBV19,TGTGCCAGTAGTATACAGGGTGCGCGCAATCAGCCCCAGCATTTT,CASSIQGARNQPQHF
.,.,TRBJ2-5,TRBV10-3,TGTGCCATCAGTGAGTTAGGCGCGGGAGAGACCCAGTACTTC,CAISELGAGETQYF
TRBD2,.,TRBJ2-7,TRBV10-3,TGTGCCATCAAAGCTTCCAAGGGACTAGCGGGAATATCGTACGAGCAGTACTTC,CAIKASKGLAGISYEQYF
.,once,TRBJ2-5,TRBV6-1,TGTGCCAGCAGTGAAGATTGGCGAGGGCCCCAGTACTTC,CASSEDWRGPQYF
.,.,TRBJ2-1,TRBV2,TGTGCCAGCAGACAGGGATCCTACAATGAGCAGTTCTTC,CASRQGSYNEQFF
.,.,TRBJ2-7,TRBV27,TGTGCCAGCAGTTTTGCAGGACTGGCCTACGAGCAGTACTTC,CASSFAGLAYEQYF
TRBD2,once,TRBJ2-3,TRBV19,TGTGCCAGTAGGAAGGGACTAGCGGGTCGCACAGATACGCAGTATTTT,CASRKGLAGRTDTQYF
.,.,TRBJ2-1,TRBV5-1,TGCGCCAGCAGCCCCCGTGGGGGAAACTTCTACAATGAGCAGTTCTTC,CASSPRGGNFYNEQFF
TRBD1,.,TRBJ2-1,TRBV7-3,TGTGCCAGCAGCCCACAGACAGGGTCCTACAATGAGCAGTTCTTC,CASSPQTGSYNEQFF
.,.,TRBJ2-7,TRBV18,TGTGCCAGCTCCCGAGCCTGGGGTTCAACCTACGAGCAGTACTTC,CASSRAWGSTYEQYF
TRBD2,.,TRBJ2-1,TRBV7-9,TGTGCCAGCAGCTTACCATTCCGGCTAGCGGGCCGCTACAATGAGCAGTTCTTC,CASSLPFRLAGRYNEQFF
.,.,TRBJ1-2,TRBV2,TGTGCCAGCAGTGATCTTCTTGTGGGCCCGACTTACTATGGCTACACCTTC,CASSDLLVGPTYYGYTF
.,.,TRBJ1-3,TRBV9,TGTGCCAGCAGCTTTGGGACTCAGAGCACCATATATTTT,CASSFGTQSTIYF
.,.,TRBJ2-1,TRBV6-6,TGTGCCAGCAGTCAGGGGGGGAGCTCCTACAATGAGCAGTTCTTC,CASSQGGSSYNEQFF
.,.,TRBJ2-7,TRBV5-4,TGTGCCAGCAGCTTGCGGAGCGCGCCCTACGAGCAGTACTTC,CASSLRSAPYEQYF
.,.,TRBJ2-2,TRBV7-3,TGTGCCAGCAGCTTAAACGTCGCGGGGGCTATTACCGGGGAGCTGTTTTTT,CASSLNVAGAITGELFF
.,.,TRBJ2-1,TRBV5-1,TGCGCCAGCAGCTCACGTAGCGGCGGTGGTTACAATGAGCAGTTCTTC,CASSSRSGGGYNEQFF
TRBD1,.,TRBJ2-2,TRBV7-6,TGTGCCAGCAGCCCGGACAGGGGCCCCACCGGGGAGCTGTTTTTT,CASSPDRGPTGELFF
.,.,TRBJ2-2,TRBV6-5,TGTGCCAGCAGTTTCCCTGGGGGAACCGGGGAGCTGTTTTTT,CASSFPGGTGELFF
.,.,TRBJ1-3,TRBV28,TGTGCCAGCAGCTACCAACGGACACCGGGAAACACCATATATTTT,CASSYQRTPGNTIYF
.,.,TRBJ2-2,TRBV7-3,TGTGCCAGCAGCTTTGGGCTAGTAAAGTCCGGGGAGCTGTTTTTT,CASSFGLVKSGELFF
.,.,TRBJ1-2,TRBV5-1,TGCGCCAGCAGCTTTCTAGTTCCCAGTGACTATGGCTACACCTTC,CASSFLVPSDYGYTF
.,.,TRBJ2-5,TRBV5-6,TGTGCCAGCAGCTTCTATTGGGAGACCCAGTACTTC,CASSFYWETQYF
TRBD1,.,TRBJ2-3,TRBV5-1,TGCGCCAGCAGCTTGCAGGGGGCGAGCACAGATACGCAGTATTTT,CASSLQGASTDTQYF